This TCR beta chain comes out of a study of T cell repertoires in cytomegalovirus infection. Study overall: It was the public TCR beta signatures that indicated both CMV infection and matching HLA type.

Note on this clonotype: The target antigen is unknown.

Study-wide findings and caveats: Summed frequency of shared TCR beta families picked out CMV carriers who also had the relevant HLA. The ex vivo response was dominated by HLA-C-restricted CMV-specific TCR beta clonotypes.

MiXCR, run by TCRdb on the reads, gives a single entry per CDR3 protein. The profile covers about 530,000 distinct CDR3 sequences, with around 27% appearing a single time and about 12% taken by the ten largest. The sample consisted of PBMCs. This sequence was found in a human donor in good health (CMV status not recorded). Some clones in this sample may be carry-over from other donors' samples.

In DNA form, the CDR3 reads TGTGCCAGCAGCCTTCGAGCGACCTCCTACGAGCAGTACTTC. This encodes CASSLRATSYEQYF. This chain connects TRBV9 to TRBJ2-7; no definite D call. CDR1 is SGDLS, CDR2 YYNGEE, per germline. Trimming pared 4 bases from V and 0 bases from J, leaving 11 bases between. The CDR3 covers 14 residues. Together with reference TRBV9 and TRBJ2-7, the CDR3 gives the full variable domain: DSGVTQTPKHLITATGQRVTLRCSPRSGDLSVYWYQQSLDQGLQFLIQYYNGEERAKGNILERFSAQQFPDLHSELNLSSLELGDSALYFCASSLRATSYEQYFGPGTRLTVT.